This paragraph covers one T cell receptor beta chain sequence. This is likely a read error, given that the CDR3 carries no conserved phenylalanine or tryptophan at its end. The DNA is omitted, as the CDR3 cannot be located on it reliably, and the CDR3 follows TCRdb's listing. The lymph nodes were axillary draining lymph nodes from breast cancer patients. The sample comes from a study of breast tumors, draining lymph nodes, adjacent tissues. TCRdb reprocessed the multiplex PCR reads via MiXCR and lists one record per CDR3 protein. The sample comprises 290,000 or so distinct CDR3 sequences, over 25% of which are singletons, and 1.1% rests with the top ten. Germline lookup yields CDR1 LGHDT and CDR2 YNNKEL (reference sequence). The CDR3 length is 8 residues, termini included.

This clonotype was obtained from a female donor with breast cancer. Some clones in this sample may be carry-over from other donors' samples. J is TRBJ2-6 and V is TRBV3-1. Material: axillary lymph node tissue. The CDR3 loop reads CASSHMIL.